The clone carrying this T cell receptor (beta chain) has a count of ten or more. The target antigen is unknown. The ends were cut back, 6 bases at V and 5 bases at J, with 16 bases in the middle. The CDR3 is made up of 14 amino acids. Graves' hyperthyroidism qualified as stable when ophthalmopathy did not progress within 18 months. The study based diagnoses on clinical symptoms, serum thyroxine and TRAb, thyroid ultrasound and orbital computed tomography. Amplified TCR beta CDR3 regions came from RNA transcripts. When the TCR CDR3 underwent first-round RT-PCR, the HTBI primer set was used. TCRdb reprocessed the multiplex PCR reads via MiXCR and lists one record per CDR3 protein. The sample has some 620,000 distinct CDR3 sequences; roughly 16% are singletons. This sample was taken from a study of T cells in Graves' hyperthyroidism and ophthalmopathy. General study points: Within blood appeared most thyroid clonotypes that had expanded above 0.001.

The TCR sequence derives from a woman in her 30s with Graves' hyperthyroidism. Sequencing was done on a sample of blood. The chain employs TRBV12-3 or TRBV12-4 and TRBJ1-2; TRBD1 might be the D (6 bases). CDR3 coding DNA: TGTGCCAGCAGGGCGGGACATCTTTCTTATGGCTACACCTTC. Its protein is CASRAGHLSYGYTF.